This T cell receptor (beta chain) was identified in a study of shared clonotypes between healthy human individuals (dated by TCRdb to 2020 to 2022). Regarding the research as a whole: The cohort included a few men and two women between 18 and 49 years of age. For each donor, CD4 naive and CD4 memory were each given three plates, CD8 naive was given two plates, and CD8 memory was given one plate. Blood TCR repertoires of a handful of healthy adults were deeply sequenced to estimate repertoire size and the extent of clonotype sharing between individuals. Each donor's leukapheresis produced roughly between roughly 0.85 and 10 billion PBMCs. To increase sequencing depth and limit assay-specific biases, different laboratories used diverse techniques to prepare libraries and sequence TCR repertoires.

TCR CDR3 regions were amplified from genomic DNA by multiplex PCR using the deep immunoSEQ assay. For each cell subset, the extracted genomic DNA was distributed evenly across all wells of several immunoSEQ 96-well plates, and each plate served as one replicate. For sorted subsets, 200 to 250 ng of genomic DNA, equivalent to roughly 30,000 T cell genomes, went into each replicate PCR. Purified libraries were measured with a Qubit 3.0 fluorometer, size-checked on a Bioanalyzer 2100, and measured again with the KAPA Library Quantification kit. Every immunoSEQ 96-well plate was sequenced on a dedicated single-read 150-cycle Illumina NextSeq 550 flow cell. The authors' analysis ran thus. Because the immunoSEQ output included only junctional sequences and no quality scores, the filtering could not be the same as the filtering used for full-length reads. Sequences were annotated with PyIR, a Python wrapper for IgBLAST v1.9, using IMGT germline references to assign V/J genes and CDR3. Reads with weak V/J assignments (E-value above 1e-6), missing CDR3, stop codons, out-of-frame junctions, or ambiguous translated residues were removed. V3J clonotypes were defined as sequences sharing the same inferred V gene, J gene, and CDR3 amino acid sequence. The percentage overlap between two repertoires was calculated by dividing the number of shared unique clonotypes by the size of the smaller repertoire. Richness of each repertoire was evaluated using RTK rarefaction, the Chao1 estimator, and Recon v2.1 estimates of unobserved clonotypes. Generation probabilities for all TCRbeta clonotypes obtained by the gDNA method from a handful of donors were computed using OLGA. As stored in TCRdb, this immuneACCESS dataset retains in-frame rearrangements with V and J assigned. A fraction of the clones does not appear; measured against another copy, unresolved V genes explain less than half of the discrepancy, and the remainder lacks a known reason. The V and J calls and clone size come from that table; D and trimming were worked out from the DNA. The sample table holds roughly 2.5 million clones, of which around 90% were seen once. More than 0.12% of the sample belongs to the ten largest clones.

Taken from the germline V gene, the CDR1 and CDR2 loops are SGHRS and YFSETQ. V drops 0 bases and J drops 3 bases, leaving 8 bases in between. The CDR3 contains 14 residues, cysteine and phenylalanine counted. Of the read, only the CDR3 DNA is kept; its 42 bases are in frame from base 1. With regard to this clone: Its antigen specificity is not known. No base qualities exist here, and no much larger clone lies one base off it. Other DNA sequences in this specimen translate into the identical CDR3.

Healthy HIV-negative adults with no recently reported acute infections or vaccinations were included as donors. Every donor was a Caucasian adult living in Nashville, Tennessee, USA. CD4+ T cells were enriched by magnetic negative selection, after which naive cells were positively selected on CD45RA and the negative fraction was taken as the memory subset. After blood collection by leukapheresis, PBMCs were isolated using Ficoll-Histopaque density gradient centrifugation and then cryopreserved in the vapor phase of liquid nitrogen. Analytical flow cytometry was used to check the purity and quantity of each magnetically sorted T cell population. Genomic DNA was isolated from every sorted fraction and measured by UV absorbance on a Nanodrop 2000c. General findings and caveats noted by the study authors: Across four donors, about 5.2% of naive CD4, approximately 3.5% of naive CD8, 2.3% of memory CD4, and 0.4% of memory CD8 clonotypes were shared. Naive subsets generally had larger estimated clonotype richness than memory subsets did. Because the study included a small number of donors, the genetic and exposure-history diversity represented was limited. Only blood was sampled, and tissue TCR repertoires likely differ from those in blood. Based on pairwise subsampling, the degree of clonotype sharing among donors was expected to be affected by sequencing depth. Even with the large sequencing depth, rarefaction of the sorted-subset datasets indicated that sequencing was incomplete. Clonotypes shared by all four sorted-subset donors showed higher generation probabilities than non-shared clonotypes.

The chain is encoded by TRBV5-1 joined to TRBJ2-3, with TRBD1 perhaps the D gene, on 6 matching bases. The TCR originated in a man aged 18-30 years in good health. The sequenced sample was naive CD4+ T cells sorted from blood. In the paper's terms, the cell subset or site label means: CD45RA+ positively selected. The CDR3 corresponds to CASSLGRGTDTQYF. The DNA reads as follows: TGCGCCAGCAGCTTGGGCAGGGGTACAGATACGCAGTATTTT.